The clone carrying this TCR beta chain occurred a few times. Unique molecular identifiers featured in how the TCRbeta library was prepared. TCRdb re-derived calls from the PCR reads in MiXCR, one entry per CDR3 protein. Of some 500,000 distinct CDR3 sequences listed, 18% were seen once; the top ten hold 2.5% to 3.5%. The source of the sample is a study of T-cell reconstitution after alpha-beta-depleted transplantation in children. V lost 0 bases and J lost 2; bases outside the gene matches: 5. The germline V gene encodes CDR1 SGHRS and CDR2 YFSETQ. The CDR3 spans 16 residues. Sample: PBMCs from the stem cell graft donor, taken from the stem cell graft. The origin of this receptor is a human donor who donated a stem cell graft to a child with acute lymphoblastic leukemia. The gene calls are TRBV5-1 and TRBJ2-1; TRBD2 aligns across 7 bases. The CDR3 loop reads CASSLDRAGAYNEQFF. CDR3 sequence (DNA): TGCGCCAGCAGCTTGGATCGGGCGGGAGCCTACAATGAGCAGTTCTTC.